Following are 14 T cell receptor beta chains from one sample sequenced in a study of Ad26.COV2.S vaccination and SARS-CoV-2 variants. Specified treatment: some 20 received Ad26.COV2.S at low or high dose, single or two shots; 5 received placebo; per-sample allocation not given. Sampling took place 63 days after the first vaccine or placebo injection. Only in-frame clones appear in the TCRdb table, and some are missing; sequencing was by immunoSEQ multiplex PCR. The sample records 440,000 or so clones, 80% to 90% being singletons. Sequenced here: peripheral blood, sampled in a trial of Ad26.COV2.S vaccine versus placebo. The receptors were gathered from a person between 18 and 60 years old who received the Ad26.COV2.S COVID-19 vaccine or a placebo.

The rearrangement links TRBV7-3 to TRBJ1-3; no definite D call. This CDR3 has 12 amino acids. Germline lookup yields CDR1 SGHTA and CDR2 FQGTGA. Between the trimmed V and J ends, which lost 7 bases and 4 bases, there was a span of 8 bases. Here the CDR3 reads CASIWRGNTIYF. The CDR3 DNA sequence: TGTGCCAGCATATGGAGGGGAAACACCATATATTTT.

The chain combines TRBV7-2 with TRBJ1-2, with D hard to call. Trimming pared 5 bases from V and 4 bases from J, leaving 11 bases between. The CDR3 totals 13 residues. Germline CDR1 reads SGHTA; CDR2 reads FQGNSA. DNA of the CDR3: TGTGCCAGCAGCCCCGCGGGGTCCTATGGCTACACCTTC. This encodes CASSPAGSYGYTF. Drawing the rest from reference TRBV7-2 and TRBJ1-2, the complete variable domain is GAGVSQSPSNKVTEKGKDVELRCDPISGHTALYWYRQSLGQGLEFLIYFQGNSAPDKSGLPSDRFSAERTGGSVSTLTIQRTQQEDSAVYLCASSPAGSYGYTFGSGTRLTVV.

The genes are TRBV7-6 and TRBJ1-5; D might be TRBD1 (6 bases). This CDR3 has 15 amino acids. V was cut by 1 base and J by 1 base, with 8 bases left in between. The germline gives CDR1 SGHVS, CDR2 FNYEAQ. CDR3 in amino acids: CASSLDGTSNQPQHF. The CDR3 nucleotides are TGTGCCAGCAGCTTAGATGGGACAAGCAATCAGCCCCAGCATTTT.

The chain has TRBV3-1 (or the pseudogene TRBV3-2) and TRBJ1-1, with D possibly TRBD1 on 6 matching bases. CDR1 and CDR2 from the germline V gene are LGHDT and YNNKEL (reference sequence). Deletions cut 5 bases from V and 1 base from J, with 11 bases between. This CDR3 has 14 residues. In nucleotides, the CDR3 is TGTGCCAGCAGCTGGGGACAAGAGAACACTGAAGCTTTCTTT. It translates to CASSWGQENTEAFF.

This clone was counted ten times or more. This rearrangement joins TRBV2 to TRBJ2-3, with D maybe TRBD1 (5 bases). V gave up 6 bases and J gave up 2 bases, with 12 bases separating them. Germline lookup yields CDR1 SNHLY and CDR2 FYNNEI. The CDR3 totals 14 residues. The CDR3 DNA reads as TGTGCCAGCAGCTGGACAAGCAACACAGATACGCAGTATTTT. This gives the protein CASSWTSNTDTQYF.

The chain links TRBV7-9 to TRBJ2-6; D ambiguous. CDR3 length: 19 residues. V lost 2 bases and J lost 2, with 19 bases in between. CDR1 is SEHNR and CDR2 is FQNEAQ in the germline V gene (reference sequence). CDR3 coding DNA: TGTGCCAGCAGCTTAAAAATGGTTGGGCGGAAGGCTGGGGCCAACGTCCTGACTTTC. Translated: CASSLKMVGRKAGANVLTF.

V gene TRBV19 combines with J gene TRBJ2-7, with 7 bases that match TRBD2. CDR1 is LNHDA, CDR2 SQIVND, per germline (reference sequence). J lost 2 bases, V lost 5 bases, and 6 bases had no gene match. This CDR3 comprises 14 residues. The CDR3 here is CASSPGLVTYEQYF. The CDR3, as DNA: TGTGCCAGTAGTCCCGGACTAGTTACCTACGAGCAGTACTTC.

This chain's CDR3 is CASSLSGVNSYEQYF. The CDR3 nucleotides are TGTGCCAGCAGCCTCAGCGGGGTAAACTCCTACGAGCAGTACTTC. This sequence joins TRBV11-2 and TRBJ2-7; 7 positions agree with TRBD2. Per the germline V gene, CDR1 is SGHAT and CDR2 is FQNNGV. The ends lost 5 bases at V and 0 bases at J; junction bases unmatched: 7. The CDR3 consists of 15 residues.

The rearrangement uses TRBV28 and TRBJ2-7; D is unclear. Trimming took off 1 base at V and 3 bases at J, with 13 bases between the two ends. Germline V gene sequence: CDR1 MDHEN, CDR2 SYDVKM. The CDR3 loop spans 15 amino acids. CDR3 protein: CASSLSSDTLYEQYF. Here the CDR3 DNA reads TGTGCCAGCAGTTTATCATCTGACACCCTCTACGAGCAGTACTTC.

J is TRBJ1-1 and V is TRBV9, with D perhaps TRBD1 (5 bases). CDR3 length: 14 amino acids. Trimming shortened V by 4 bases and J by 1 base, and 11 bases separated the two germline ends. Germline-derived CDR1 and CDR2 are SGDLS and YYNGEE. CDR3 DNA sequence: TGTGCCAGCAGCACACGGGACCAGAACACTGAAGCTTTCTTT. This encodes CASSTRDQNTEAFF.

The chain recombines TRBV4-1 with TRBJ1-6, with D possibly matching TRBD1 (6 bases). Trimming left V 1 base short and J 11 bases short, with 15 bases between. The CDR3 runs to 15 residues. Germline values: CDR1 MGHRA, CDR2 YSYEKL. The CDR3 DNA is TGCGCCAGCAGCCAAGTCGTTAAAGGGGGAGCACCCCTCCACTTT. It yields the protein CASSQVVKGGAPLHF.

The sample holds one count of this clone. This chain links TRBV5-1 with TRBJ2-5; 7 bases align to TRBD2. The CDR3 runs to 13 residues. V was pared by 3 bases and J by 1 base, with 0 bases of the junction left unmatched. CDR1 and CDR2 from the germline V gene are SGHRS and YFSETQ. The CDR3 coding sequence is TGCGCCAGCAGCTGGGGGGGCCAAGAGACCCAGTACTTC. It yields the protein CASSWGGQETQYF.

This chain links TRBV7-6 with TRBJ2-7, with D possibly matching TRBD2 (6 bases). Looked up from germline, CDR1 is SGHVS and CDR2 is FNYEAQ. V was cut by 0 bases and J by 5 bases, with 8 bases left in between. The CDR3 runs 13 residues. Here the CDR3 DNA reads TGTGCCAGCAGCTTAGCGGGCGGGGACGAGCAGTACTTC. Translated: CASSLAGGDEQYF.

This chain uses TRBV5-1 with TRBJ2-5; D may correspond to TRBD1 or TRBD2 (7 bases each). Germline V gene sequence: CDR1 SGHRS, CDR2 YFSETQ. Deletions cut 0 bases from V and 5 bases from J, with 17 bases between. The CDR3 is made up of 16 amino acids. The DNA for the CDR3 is TGCGCCAGCAGCTTGGGCACAGGGGAGGGATGGGAGACCCAGTACTTC. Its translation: CASSLGTGEGWETQYF.